Listed below are T cell receptor beta chains from one sample, sequenced in a study of T cells in Graves' hyperthyroidism and ophthalmopathy. TCRdb itself ran the multiplex PCR reads through MiXCR, one entry per CDR3 protein. The sample carries about 560,000 distinct CDR3 sequences, about 43% recorded once. Sequences were obtained from peripheral blood or thyroid tissue (not recorded which). The receptors come from a woman in her late teens or twenties with Graves' hyperthyroidism. The CDR3 runs from the conserved cysteine through the conserved F or W. The D gene is left open where the match is weak. Clone size, where shown, is once, few, many, or a class for clones that have expanded.

DNA | CDR3 | D | J | size | V
TGTGCCATCAGTGACAGGGGGCTGAATCAGCCCCAGCATTTT | CAISDRGLNQPQHF | TRBD1 | TRBJ1-5 | many | TRBV10-3
TGTGCCAGCAGCCTGACAGCCTCCACAGATACGCAGTATTTT | CASSLTASTDTQYF | . | TRBJ2-3 | . | TRBV4-2
TGTGCCAGCAGCGCAAGCGGGAGGGCCGCCTCCTACGAGCAGTACTTC | CASSASGRAASYEQYF | TRBD2 | TRBJ2-7 | . | TRBV7-9
TGTGCCAGCAGCTTAGAAGTAGTCTCACCCCTCCACTTT | CASSLEVVSPLHF | . | TRBJ1-6 | many | TRBV7-2
TGTGCCAGCAGTGCTAGACGGCAGGGGGCAGGCGGCTACACCTTC | CASSARRQGAGGYTF | TRBD1 | TRBJ1-2 | . | TRBV25-1
TGTGCCATCAGTGACGGTCCAGGGGGCCGTTTCTTTTATGGCTACACCTTC | CAISDGPGGRFFYGYTF | TRBD1 | TRBJ1-2 | . | TRBV10-3
TGCAGTGCTACCAGTTTCGGGCAGGTCAATCAGCCCCAGCATTTT | CSATSFGQVNQPQHF | . | TRBJ1-5 | once | TRBV20-1
TGTGCCAGCAGCCACGGACTAGCGGGAGGGCCGAAGGAGACCCAGTACTTC | CASSHGLAGGPKETQYF | TRBD2 | TRBJ2-5 | . | TRBV7-9
TGCAGTGCCGGAGAGCCGTCCGAGCAGTACTTC | CSAGEPSEQYF | . | TRBJ2-7 | many | TRBV20-1
TGTGCCAGCAGCTTAGATCCATCGGACTATCAGCCCCAGCATTTT | CASSLDPSDYQPQHF | . | TRBJ1-5 | few | TRBV11-2
TGCAGACCGGACAGGGTCGAGTACACCTTC | CRPDRVEYTF | TRBD1 | TRBJ1-2 | . | TRBV29-1
TGTGCCAGCAGCGTAACAGGGGGCGCCGATGAAAAACTGTTTTTT | CASSVTGGADEKLFF | TRBD1 | TRBJ1-4 | once | TRBV7-9
TGCAGTGCTGAAGACAGGGGAATGGAGGAAAAACTGTTTTTT | CSAEDRGMEEKLFF | TRBD1 | TRBJ1-4 | once | TRBV20-1
TGCAGTGCTACAACAGGGGCGTTTGGCACCTACGAGCAGTACTTC | CSATTGAFGTYEQYF | TRBD1 | TRBJ2-7 | . | TRBV20-1
TGTGCCAGCAGTCTCCCGGGACAGGGAAAGGAAAAACTGTTTTTT | CASSLPGQGKEKLFF | TRBD1 | TRBJ1-4 | few | TRBV5-4
TGTGCCAGCAGTAATCTCAGGGGGACTTCACCCCTCCACTTT | CASSNLRGTSPLHF | TRBD1 | TRBJ1-6 | few | TRBV12-3/TRBV12-4
TGTGCCACCGCGGACAGGGGCATGAACACTGAAGCTTTCTTT | CATADRGMNTEAFF | TRBD1 | TRBJ1-1 | . | TRBV7-2
TGCGCCAGCAGTGTCAATAATGAGCAGTTCTTC | CASSVNNEQFF | . | TRBJ2-1 | few | TRBV10-1
TGTGCCACCAGTGATTTGTCTAGCGGGACAGGGTACGAGCAGTACTTC | CATSDLSSGTGYEQYF | . | TRBJ2-7 | . | TRBV24-1
TGTGCCAGCAGCTTGGGACAGACCGAAAAACTGTTTTTT | CASSLGQTEKLFF | TRBD1 | TRBJ1-4 | . | TRBV5-1
TGCAGCTTTAGCGGGAGTGGGCCCGAGCAGTACTTC | CSFSGSGPEQYF | TRBD2 | TRBJ2-7 | . | TRBV29-1
TGCAGTGCTAGATGGGCATCCGGAAACACCATATATTTT | CSARWASGNTIYF | . | TRBJ1-3 | few | TRBV20-1
TGTGCCAGCTCTCAGGACAGCTATGGCTACACCTTC | CASSQDSYGYTF | . | TRBJ1-2 | many | TRBV5-6
TGTGCCAGCAGGGTTGCCGGGTTTAGGGCTCAGCCCCAGCATTTT | CASRVAGFRAQPQHF | . | TRBJ1-5 | . | TRBV2
TGTGCCAGCAGCCCTAGCGGGCGAGAGGAGACCCAGTACTTC | CASSPSGREETQYF | TRBD2 | TRBJ2-5 | many | TRBV7-3
TGTGCCAGCAGCTTAGTTTACACCCTTCGGGAAAAACTGTTTTTT | CASSLVYTLREKLFF | . | TRBJ1-4 | . | TRBV7-9
TGTGCCAGCAGCTTAGCCCGCCGGGGGATGAACACTGAAGCTTTCTTT | CASSLARRGMNTEAFF | . | TRBJ1-1 | many | TRBV7-9
TGCAGCGTAACGGACAGGAACACTGAAGCTTTCTTT | CSVTDRNTEAFF | . | TRBJ1-1 | once | TRBV29-1
TGTGCCACCCTGGCGATCTCCAACTATGGCTACACCTTC | CATLAISNYGYTF | . | TRBJ1-2 | . | TRBV15
TGCAGTGCTAGAGGCGAGACAGGGGTGGCGCAGTACTTC | CSARGETGVAQYF | TRBD1 | TRBJ2-7 | few | TRBV20-1
TGTGCCATCAGTGATGAGACAGGGCCGCATTCACCCCAGCATTTT | CAISDETGPHSPQHF | TRBD1 | TRBJ1-5 | . | TRBV10-3
TGCGCCAGCAGCTTGGGGGCGGCCTCTGGAAACACCATATATTTT | CASSLGAASGNTIYF | . | TRBJ1-3 | . | TRBV5-1
TGCGCCAGCAGCCAAGCTCCAGAGAGTCATTCACCCCTCCACTTT | CASSQAPESHSPLHF | . | TRBJ1-6 | many | TRBV4-1
TGTGCCAGCAGCTTAACGGGTCGCGCAGGGGATGGCTACACCTTC | CASSLTGRAGDGYTF | . | TRBJ1-2 | many | TRBV7-3
TGCGCCAGCAGCTTCCGCTCGGACTATGGCTACACCTTC | CASSFRSDYGYTF | . | TRBJ1-2 | . | TRBV5-1
TGTGCCAGCAGCCAAGATCTATTCGGACAAGGGGAAAAACTGTTTTTT | CASSQDLFGQGEKLFF | . | TRBJ1-4 | once | TRBV14
TGTGCCAGCGCTGGACAGGGCAGCACTGAAGCTTTCTTT | CASAGQGSTEAFF | TRBD1 | TRBJ1-1 | once | TRBV2
TGCAGTGCTAGAGATATGGGGGGGTTAATCCCCTACGAGCAGTACTTC | CSARDMGGLIPYEQYF | TRBD2 | TRBJ2-7 | . | TRBV20-1
TGTGCCAGCAGCGCTACAGGGCGAAGCCACACCTTC | CASSATGRSHTF | . | TRBJ1-2 | . | TRBV25-1
TGTGCCACCCGACATCTAGCGGGAGCTAACTATGGCTACACCTTC | CATRHLAGANYGYTF | . | TRBJ1-2 | once | TRBV24-1
TGTGCCACCAGCAGAGATCGGGTGGCGGGCTACGAGCAGTACTTC | CATSRDRVAGYEQYF | . | TRBJ2-7 | . | TRBV15
TGCGCCAGCAGCTTGGCCGGAGACTCGGAAGGCTATGGCTACACCTTC | CASSLAGDSEGYGYTF | . | TRBJ1-2 | few | TRBV5-1
TGTGCCAGCAGTCCCGGGACAGGGATTGGTGGCTACACCTTC | CASSPGTGIGGYTF | TRBD1 | TRBJ1-2 | few | TRBV6-2/TRBV6-3
TGTGCCAGTAGCGGGAGGGACTCTGGGGCCAACGTCCTGACTTTC | CASSGRDSGANVLTF | TRBD2 | TRBJ2-6 | . | TRBV2
TGTGCCAGCAGTGAGGGGCACAGGGGAGTCGATAATGAAAAACTGTTTTTT | CASSEGHRGVDNEKLFF | TRBD1 | TRBJ1-4 | many | TRBV25-1
TGTGCTAGTGGGGCAGGGGGGCTTCGTTGGTCACCCCTCCACTTT | CASGAGGLRWSPLHF | TRBD1 | TRBJ1-6 | . | TRBV12-5
TGCGCCAGCAGTGAGATCGTGAACACTGAAGCTTTCTTT | CASSEIVNTEAFF | . | TRBJ1-1 | many | TRBV10-2
TGTGCCACCAGTGACGGACAGGGTATCTATGGCTACACCTTC | CATSDGQGIYGYTF | TRBD1 | TRBJ1-2 | many | TRBV24-1
TGTGCCATCAAGGGCGACTCGCGGCAGGAGACCCAGTACTTC | CAIKGDSRQETQYF | . | TRBJ2-5 | . | TRBV10-3
TGTGCCAGTAATCGGGGAGGGAGCAATCAGCCCCAGCATTTT | CASNRGGSNQPQHF | . | TRBJ1-5 | . | TRBV2
TGTGCCACCAGCGCCGTCGCGGCTAACTATGGCTACACCTTC | CATSAVAANYGYTF | . | TRBJ1-2 | . | TRBV24-1
TGTGCCAGCAGCTTAGAATGGACGGGTTACACTGAAGCTTTCTTT | CASSLEWTGYTEAFF | . | TRBJ1-1 | many | TRBV7-9
TGTGCCAGTAGCTCGGCCCCCGGGACTAGCCGCCTCTCCTACGAGCAGTACTTC | CASSSAPGTSRLSYEQYF | TRBD2 | TRBJ2-7 | . | TRBV19
TGTGCCAGCAGCGCGACAGACTACTCCTACGAGCAGTACTTC | CASSATDYSYEQYF | . | TRBJ2-7 | many | TRBV2
TGTGCCAGCAGTTTAGGCAGGGCCTTTACTTTTGCTTTCTTT | CASSLGRAFTFAFF | . | TRBJ1-1 | . | TRBV12-3/TRBV12-4
TGTGCCATCAGTCCCCGCGGGGCGACGTATCAGCCCCAGCATTTT | CAISPRGATYQPQHF | . | TRBJ1-5 | . | TRBV10-3
TGCGCCAGCACAAAGGAGGTGGAGAACGCTGAAGCTTTCTTT | CASTKEVENAEAFF | . | TRBJ1-1 | . | TRBV7-9